This passage covers 20 T cell receptor beta chains from one sample sequenced in a study of CD8 T cells in Susac syndrome. Reverse transcription of roughly 0.5 to 1 ug RNA used random hexamers. MiXCR was run by TCRdb on the immunoSEQ multiplex PCR reads, yielding one entry per CDR3 protein. The sample has around 270,000 distinct CDR3 sequences, about 82% seen once. The source material was CD8+ T cells from PBMCs. The receptors come from a human donor with multiple sclerosis.

The V and J genes are TRBV6-2 or TRBV6-3 and TRBJ2-5, with unresolved D. Germline CDR1 and CDR2: MNHEY and SVGEGT. The length of the CDR3 is 11 residues. Deletions cut 7 bases from V and 4 bases from J, with 7 bases between. The CDR3 DNA reads TGTGCCAGCACCTACGGAGAGACCCAGTACTTC. Amino acids: CASTYGETQYF.

The V gene is TRBV6-5, the J gene TRBJ2-7, with D perhaps TRBD1 (6 bases). The length of the CDR3 is 15 residues. The germline gives CDR1 MNHEY, CDR2 SVGAGI. Between the trimmed V and J ends, which lost 3 bases and 2 bases, there was a span of 14 bases. The CDR3 loop reads CASSYPGTSTYEQYF. The CDR3 DNA is TGTGCCAGCAGTTATCCCGGGACAAGTACCTACGAGCAGTACTTC.

This chain connects TRBV29-1 to TRBJ1-4; 9 nucleotides line up with TRBD1. The CDR3 has 15 amino acids. Per the germline V gene, CDR1 is SQVTM and CDR2 is ANQGSEA. Unmatched junction bases numbered 10, after V lost 1 base and J lost 10 bases. This chain's CDR3 is CSVEGQETGGVKLFF. The CDR3, as DNA: TGCAGCGTTGAAGGTCAGGAGACAGGGGGGGTAAAACTGTTTTTT.

The chain couples TRBV6-5 to TRBJ2-7; D unresolved. V was cut by 0 bases and J by 3 bases, with 9 bases left in between. Germline V lookup: CDR1 MNHEY, CDR2 SVGAGI. The CDR3 loop spans 14 amino acids. The CDR3 bases are TGTGCCAGCAGTTACTCGTTTTCCCACTACGAGCAGTACTTC. It specifies CASSYSFSHYEQYF.

The genes are TRBV6-1 and TRBJ2-7, with 11 nucleotides matching TRBD2. Germline CDR1 and CDR2: MNHNS and SASEGT. V dropped 6 bases and J dropped 3; count of bases not matched to a gene: 10. The CDR3 length is 16 residues. The CDR3 nucleotides read TGTGCCAGCAGCGAATACTTCACTAGCGGGGGCTACGAGCAGTACTTC. This sequence encodes CASSEYFTSGGYEQYF.

V usage is TRBV7-9 and J usage is TRBJ1-5; weak D call: TRBD1 (5 bases). The CDR3 length is 16 residues. In germline, CDR1 is SEHNR, CDR2 FQNEAQ (reference sequence). V was clipped by 1 base and J by 2 bases, with 12 bases between them. CDR3 loop: CASSLGFGDGNQPQHF. CDR3 in DNA: TGTGCCAGCAGCTTAGGTTTCGGGGACGGCAATCAGCCCCAGCATTTT.

J is TRBJ1-1 and V is TRBV18; a weak D match, TRBD1 (5 bases). Germline-derived CDR1 and CDR2 are KGHSH and LQKENI. V shed 3 bases and J shed 1 base, with 21 bases lying between them. The CDR3 length is 18 residues. The CDR3 DNA follows: TGTGCCAGCTCACCGGTGACAGCCGGATCGGTTGCGAACACTGAAGCTTTCTTT. Translation gives CASSPVTAGSVANTEAFF.

This chain connects TRBV3-1 to TRBJ2-1; 12 nucleotides match TRBD2. Looked up from germline, CDR1 is LGHDT and CDR2 is YNNKEL (reference sequence). The CDR3 runs to 19 residues. V was clipped by 1 base and J by 7 bases; unmatched bases: 14. For the CDR3, the DNA is TGTGCCAGCAGCCAAGGTGACGACTGGACTAGCGGGAAAGGGAATGAGCAGTTCTTC. This encodes CASSQGDDWTSGKGNEQFF.

The rearrangement links TRBV2 to TRBJ2-6, with D hard to call. The CDR3 has 17 amino acids. V lost 1 base to trimming and J lost 1 base, with 11 bases between them. Germline V gene lookup returns CDR1 SNHLY and CDR2 FYNNEI. The CDR3 sequence is CASSEGIPASGANVLTF. CDR3 nucleotides: TGTGCCAGCAGTGAAGGAATTCCAGCGTCTGGGGCCAACGTCCTGACTTTC.

This chain links TRBV5-6 with TRBJ2-7; TRBD1 aligns across 7 bases. Germline CDR1 reads SGHDT; CDR2 reads YYEEEE. The V and J ends lost 0 bases and 4 bases, in that order; junction bases with no gene match: 7. The CDR3 has 15 amino acids. This CDR3 is CASSLVAGGLYEQYF. In DNA form, the CDR3 reads TGTGCCAGCAGCTTGGTGGCAGGGGGTCTTTACGAGCAGTACTTC. Full variable domain (rest looked up from reference TRBV5-6 and TRBJ2-7): DAGVTQSPTHLIKTRGQQVTLRCSPKSGHDTVSWYQQALGQGPQFIFQYYEEEERQRGNFPDRFSGHQFPNYSSELNVNALLLGDSALYLCASSLVAGGLYEQYFGPGTRLTVT.

The gene calls are TRBV29-1 and TRBJ2-5; D possibly uses TRBD1 or TRBD2 (5 bases each). There are 13 residues in the CDR3. Trimming removed 1 base at V and 4 bases at J, with 10 bases between. The germline CDR1 and CDR2 sequences are SQVTM and ANQGSEA. CDR3 DNA: TGCAGCGTTGAAGGGGGGTCTTCAGAGACCCAGTACTTC. Its translation: CSVEGGSSETQYF.

This sequence joins TRBV19 and TRBJ1-5, with unresolved D. Germline CDR1 LNHDA, CDR2 SQIVND (reference sequence). The CDR3 runs to 15 residues. V lost 7 bases and J lost 2, with 15 bases in between. The CDR3 bases are TGTGCCAGTAAGTTAGGGCATCTTGGCAATCAGCCCCAGCATTTT. It specifies CASKLGHLGNQPQHF.

CDR3 DNA: TGTGCCAGCCACCGGGGGCTAGCCTCCTATAATTCACCCCTCCACTTT. Its protein is CASHRGLASYNSPLHF. The chain couples TRBV11-2 to TRBJ1-6; TRBD1 might be the D (6 bases). In germline, CDR1 is SGHAT, CDR2 FQNNGV. The CDR3 sequence is 16 residues long. V gave up 8 bases and J gave up 0 bases, with 14 bases separating them.

V is TRBV19 and J is TRBJ1-4; D is perhaps TRBD1 (6 bases). The CDR3 is 12 amino acids. V shed 6 bases and J shed 12 bases, with 14 bases lying between them. Germline V gene lookup returns CDR1 LNHDA and CDR2 SQIVND (reference sequence). The CDR3 sequence: CASSYTNRELFF. The CDR3 DNA sequence: TGTGCCAGTAGCTACACCAACAGGGAACTGTTTTTT.

The genes are TRBV27 and TRBJ2-5; D perhaps matches TRBD2 (6 bases). Deletions cut 5 bases from V and 4 bases from J, with 20 bases between. The CDR3 is made up of 16 amino acids. Germline CDR1 and CDR2: MNHEY and SMNVEV (reference sequence). The CDR3 sequence is CASSLLTSPGPETQYF. The CDR3 region has the DNA TGTGCCAGCAGTCTACTGACTAGTCCGGGCCCAGAGACCCAGTACTTC.

V and J are TRBV25-1 and TRBJ1-1; maybe TRBD1 (6 bases). This CDR3 contains 13 residues. V gave up 5 bases and J gave up 6 bases, with 13 bases separating them. Germline V gene lookup returns CDR1 MGHDK and CDR2 SYGVNS. CDR3 amino acids: CASSSTGGSEAFF. The CDR3 bases are TGTGCCAGCAGTAGCACGGGGGGCTCTGAAGCTTTCTTT.

This rearrangement joins TRBV4-2 to TRBJ2-1; 9 bases line up with TRBD2. The germline CDR1 and CDR2 sequences are LGHNA and YNFKEQ. This CDR3 is built from 16 residues. V dropped 4 bases and J dropped 2; count of bases not matched to a gene: 6. The CDR3 nucleotides read TGTGCCAGCAGCCCAACTAGCGGGTACCCCTACAATGAGCAGTTCTTC. This sequence encodes CASSPTSGYPYNEQFF.

The chain's CDR3 is CASSLGLRENEKLFF. As DNA, the CDR3 is TGTGCCAGCAGCTTGGGCTTGAGGGAGAATGAAAAACTGTTTTTT. The chain couples TRBV11-2 to TRBJ1-4; D gene unclear. The CDR3 consists of 15 residues. The V end was cut by 3 bases, the J end by 5 bases, with 13 bases between. The V gene's germline CDR1 is SGHAT and CDR2 FQNNGV.

This clonotype was found once. The chain recombines TRBV19 with TRBJ2-7; D unclear. Germline V gene data show CDR1 as LNHDA and CDR2 as SQIVND (reference sequence). The CDR3 is 13 residues long. The V end lost 5 bases, the J end lost 5 bases, and 13 bases lay between the germline ends. The CDR3 reads CASSPRVGDEQYF. In nucleotides, the CDR3 is TGTGCCAGTAGTCCCCGTGTGGGCGACGAGCAGTACTTC.

The V call is TRBV5-5, the J call TRBJ2-5; 10 nucleotides align to TRBD1. This CDR3 has 15 residues. The germline CDR1 and CDR2 sequences are SGHKS and YYEKEE (reference sequence). V lost 4 bases to trimming and J lost 3 bases; unmatched junction nucleotides: 6. The CDR3 DNA reads TGTGCCAGCAGCACGGACAGGGGGATCGAAGAGACCCAGTACTTC. This sequence encodes CASSTDRGIEETQYF.